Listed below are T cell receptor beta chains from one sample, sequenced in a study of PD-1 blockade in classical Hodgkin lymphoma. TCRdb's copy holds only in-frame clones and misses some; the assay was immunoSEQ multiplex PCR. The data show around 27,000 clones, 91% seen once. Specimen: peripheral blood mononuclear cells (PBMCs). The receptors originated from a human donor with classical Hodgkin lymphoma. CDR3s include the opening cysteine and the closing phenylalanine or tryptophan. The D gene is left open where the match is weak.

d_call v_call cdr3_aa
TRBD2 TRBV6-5 CASSSRTSGRVYEQYF
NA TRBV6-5 CASSYSTRRAEQYF
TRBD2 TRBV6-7 CASSAGTSGRLIPYEQYF
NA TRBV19 CASTPPWQNSNQPQHF
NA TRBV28 CASSLLEYAQYF
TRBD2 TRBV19 CASRPGRGSTDTQYF
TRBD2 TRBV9 CASSDQISGSSYNEQFF
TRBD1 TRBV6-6 CASSYTGGPYEQYF
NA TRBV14 CASSWGNTVTEAFF
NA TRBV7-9 CASSFNRAYEQYF
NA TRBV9 CASSVQGDEKLFF
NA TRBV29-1 CSVEGTDYGYTF
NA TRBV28 CASSSGAASSYEQYF
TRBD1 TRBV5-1 CASSLDIQGAGTEAFF
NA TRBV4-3 CASSQHRTNTEAFF
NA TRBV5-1 CASSLTGDSPYNEQFF
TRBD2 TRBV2 CASSDGLAGRPETQYF
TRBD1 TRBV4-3 CASSQEDRGLYEQYF
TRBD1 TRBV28 CASSLGSGTGSNQPQHF
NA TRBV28 CASTPPRGIFGETQYF
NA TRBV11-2 CASSSPTAYYGYTF
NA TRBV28 CASSPPDRPYEQYF